This TCR beta chain comes out of a study of shared clonotypes between healthy human individuals. At the level of the study: Each donor had three CD4 naive, three CD4 memory, two CD8 naive and one CD8 memory plate.

Per the original data handling: ImmunoSEQ output held junction-only sequences without quality scores, so filtering differed. Here immunoSEQ multiplex PCR was the method, and the copy in TCRdb shows in-frame clones only, minus some. For V, J and clone size, that table is used; D and trimming come from the DNA. Of 200,000 to 250,000 clones listed, 60% to 80% are singletons. There are 14 residues in the CDR3. The V and J ends lost 6 bases and 7 bases, in that order; junction bases with no gene match: 8. Germline assignment: CDR1 MNHEY and CDR2 SVGAGI. The TCR originated in a man under 40 in good health. This sequence joins TRBV6-5 and TRBJ1-5, with 8 positions matching TRBD1. Input material: memory CD4+ T cells sorted from blood. Regarding subset: CD45RA-negative fraction. CDR3 DNA sequence: TGTGCCAGCAGGGCGACAGGGGCGAGGCAGCCCCAGCATTTT. As protein: CASRATGARQPQHF.